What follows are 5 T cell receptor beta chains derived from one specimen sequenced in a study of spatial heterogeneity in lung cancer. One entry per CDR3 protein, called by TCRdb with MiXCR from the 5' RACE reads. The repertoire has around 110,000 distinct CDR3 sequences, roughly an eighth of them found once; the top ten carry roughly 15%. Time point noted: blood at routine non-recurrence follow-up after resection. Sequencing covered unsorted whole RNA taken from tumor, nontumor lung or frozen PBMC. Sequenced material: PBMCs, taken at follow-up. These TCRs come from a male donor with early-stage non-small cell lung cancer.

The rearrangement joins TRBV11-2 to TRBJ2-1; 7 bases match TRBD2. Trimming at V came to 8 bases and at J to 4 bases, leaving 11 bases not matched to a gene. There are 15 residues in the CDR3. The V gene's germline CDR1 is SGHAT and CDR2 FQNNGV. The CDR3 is CASSPGAGIYNEQFF. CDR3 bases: TGTGCCAGCTCTCCGGGAGCGGGGATTTACAATGAGCAGTTCTTC.

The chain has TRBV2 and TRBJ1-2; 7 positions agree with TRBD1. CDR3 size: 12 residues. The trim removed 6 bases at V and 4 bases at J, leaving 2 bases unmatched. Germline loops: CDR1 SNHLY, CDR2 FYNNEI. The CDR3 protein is CASRSGGYGYTF. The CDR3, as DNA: TGTGCCAGCAGATCAGGGGGCTATGGCTACACCTTC.

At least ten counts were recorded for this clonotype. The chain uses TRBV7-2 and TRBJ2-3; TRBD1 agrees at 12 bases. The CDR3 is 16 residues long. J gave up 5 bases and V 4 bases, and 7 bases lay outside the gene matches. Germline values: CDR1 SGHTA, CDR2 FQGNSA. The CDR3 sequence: CASSSRDRGRRDTQYF. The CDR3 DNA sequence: TGTGCCAGCAGCTCCCGGGACAGGGGGCGAAGAGATACGCAGTATTTT.

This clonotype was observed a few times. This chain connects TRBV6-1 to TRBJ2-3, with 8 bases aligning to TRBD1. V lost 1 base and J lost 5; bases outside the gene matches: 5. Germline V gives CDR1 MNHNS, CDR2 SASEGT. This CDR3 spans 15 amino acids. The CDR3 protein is CASSEVGRGRDTQYF. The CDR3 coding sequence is TGTGCCAGCAGTGAAGTGGGCAGGGGGCGAGATACGCAGTATTTT.

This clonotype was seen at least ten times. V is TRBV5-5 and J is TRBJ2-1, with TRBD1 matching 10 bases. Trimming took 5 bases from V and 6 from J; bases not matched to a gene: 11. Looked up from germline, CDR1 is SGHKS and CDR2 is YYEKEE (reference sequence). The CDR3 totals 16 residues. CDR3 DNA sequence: TGTGCCAGCAGTTCTCTCGGGACAGGGGCTATCAATGAGCAGTTCTTC. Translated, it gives CASSSLGTGAINEQFF.